These 13 T cell receptor beta chains originate from one sample sequenced in a study of monozygotic twins with inflammatory bowel disease. TCRdb reprocessed the 5' RACE reads, with one entry per CDR3 protein and no DNA. The repertoire table contains just over 300,000 distinct CDR3 sequences. The specimen was blood. All receptors derive from a human donor with ulcerative colitis or Crohn's disease, or a healthy co-twin of an affected twin (not recorded which).

The gene calls are TRBV4-3 and TRBJ2-7; TCRdb designates TRBD2, a call that cannot be tested without DNA. Germline CDR1 LGHNA, CDR2 YSLEER. CDR3 size: 15 residues. The CDR3 spells CGSSTTTGTSYEQYF.

The chain uses TRBV6-5 and TRBJ2-1; TCRdb gives TRBD2 as the D gene, but with no DNA this cannot be confirmed. Germline-derived CDR1 and CDR2 are MNHEY and SVGAGI. This CDR3 contains 15 residues. CDR3: CASSYESSGYNEQFF.

The chain recombines TRBV10-2 with TRBJ2-2; TCRdb indicates TRBD1, and absent DNA this call remains unverified. Germline loops: CDR1 WSHSY, CDR2 SAAADI. The CDR3 covers 15 residues. CDR3 in amino acids: CASSNGTRNTGELFF.

The chain uses TRBV27 and TRBJ1-6; TCRdb's D call of TRBD1 is untestable without DNA. The germline CDR1 and CDR2 sequences are MNHEY and SMNVEV (reference sequence). The CDR3 is made up of 13 amino acids. The CDR3 protein is CASRYNRDAPLHF.

V is TRBV18 and J is TRBJ1-5. The CDR3 is 14 residues long. Germline V lookup: CDR1 KGHSH, CDR2 LQKENI. The CDR3: CASSPGESNQPQHF.

The chain uses TRBV20-1 and TRBJ2-1; checking the TCRdb D call of TRBD2 is not possible without DNA. Germline values: CDR1 DFQATT, CDR2 SNEGSKA (reference sequence). The CDR3 length is 14 residues. The CDR3 loop is CSASVAGSYNEQFF.

The chain carries TRBV3-1 and TRBJ2-7; the TRBD2 assignment by TCRdb is unverifiable without DNA. Germline V gene data show CDR1 as LGHDT and CDR2 as YNNKEL (reference sequence). There are 14 residues in the CDR3. The CDR3 reads CASSQRVAGYEQYF.

The chain is built from TRBV3-1 and TRBJ1-1. This CDR3 has 14 residues. Per germline, CDR1 LGHDT and CDR2 YNNKEL (reference sequence). This chain's CDR3 is CASSLKGRDTEAFF.

The rearrangement links TRBV18 to TRBJ2-3; TCRdb gives TRBD2 as the D gene, but with no DNA this cannot be confirmed. There are 19 residues in the CDR3. Germline V CDR1 and CDR2: KGHSH, LQKENI. The CDR3 reads CASSPFVFTQRGPTDTQYF.

The chain couples TRBV10-3 to TRBJ2-2; TCRdb outputs TRBD1, but without DNA this stays unchecked. CDR1 and CDR2 from the germline V gene are ENHRY and SYGVKD. The CDR3 has 14 residues. This CDR3 is CATRIGGDTGELFF.

The chain combines TRBV7-6 with TRBJ2-1; the D gene TCRdb calls, TRBD2, cannot be checked with no DNA. This CDR3 spans 17 amino acids. The germline V gene has CDR1 SGHVS and CDR2 FNYEAQ. This chain's CDR3 is CASSSPGGVAGVYEQFF.

This chain connects TRBV7-2 to TRBJ2-2; TCRdb selects TRBD2, and the lack of DNA leaves this call unchecked. Germline CDR1 and CDR2: SGHTA and FQGNSA. The CDR3 has 13 residues. CDR3 amino acids: CASWRPGTGELFF.

This rearrangement joins TRBV7-3 to TRBJ1-1; checking the TCRdb D call of TRBD1 is not possible without DNA. The CDR3 consists of 17 residues. In germline, CDR1 is SGHTA, CDR2 FQGTGA. The CDR3 spells CASSLALPGQGAAEAFF.